Sequencing of this T cell receptor beta chain was carried out in a study of blood T cell repertoires in COVID-19. Study-level background: There were acute and convalescent COVID-19 samples, and they came from the United States, Italy and Spain.

This CDR3 has 19 amino acids. Germline V gene sequence: CDR1 MNHEY, CDR2 SVGEGT. The trim removed 2 bases at V and 3 bases at J, leaving 15 bases unmatched. Original methodology: Amplified reference gene primers provided the basis for estimating nucleated cell counts. Profiling relied on immunoSEQ multiplex PCR, and the TCRdb table lists in-frame clones only, not all of them. The V and J calls and the clone size are those of that table, but D and trimming were determined from the DNA. The table shows about 110,000 clones, with roughly 85% occurring only once. The sample taken for sequencing was peripheral blood. The TCR was taken from a woman of 80 years or more with active or convalescent COVID-19. The chain links TRBV6-2 or TRBV6-3 to TRBJ2-3; 9 nucleotides match TRBD2. The CDR3 is CASSYGNSGSRIVTDTQYF. CDR3 in DNA: TGTGCCAGCAGTTACGGTAATAGCGGGAGTCGTATTGTAACAGATACGCAGTATTTT.